Reported below is one T cell receptor (beta chain). Antigen unknown. The J segment lost 5 bases and the V segment lost 10 bases, leaving 15 bases of the junction unmatched. Germline loops: CDR1 MNHEY, CDR2 SMNVEV (reference sequence). The CDR3 is 15 residues long. This record belongs to a study of shared clonotypes between healthy human individuals. Overall study results and limits: Approximately 5.3% was the fraction of naive CD4 clonotypes found shared across several donors.

The data were produced by immunoSEQ multiplex PCR, yet TCRdb's version contains in-frame clones alone and is incomplete. The sample shows about 2.3 million clones, 85% to 95% of them seen only once. Sequencing was carried out using naive CD4+ T cells from PBMCs. Regarding subset: CD45RA+ positively selected. The source of this sequence is a man aged 18 to 30 in good health. Some clones in this sample may be carry-over from other donors' samples. The chain combines TRBV27 with TRBJ2-7; 9 nucleotides agree with TRBD2. For the CDR3, the DNA is TGTGCCACCTCGAGGGAGCGGGAGGCCCGGCACGAGCAGTACTTC. Translating gives CATSREREARHEQYF.